The 5 T cell receptor beta chains below come from one sample, sequenced in a study of T-cell reconstitution after alpha-beta-depleted transplantation in children. Unique molecular identifiers were built into the TCRbeta library. MiXCR, run by TCRdb on the PCR reads, gives a single entry per CDR3 protein. The sample shows 900,000 or so distinct CDR3 sequences, approximately 15% of them seen only once. The starting material was PBMCs, mostly from graft donor cells, obtained 360 days after TCRalphabeta/CD19-depleted stem cell transplant. These receptors were obtained from a male patient under 18 who had a stem cell transplant for acute lymphoblastic leukemia, so the T cells may come from the graft donor.

This clonotype was recorded a few times. The gene calls are TRBV5-1 and TRBJ2-1; TRBD2 matches 12 bases. V was pared by 4 bases and J by 9 bases, with 8 bases of the junction left unmatched. CDR1 is SGHRS and CDR2 is YFSETQ in the germline V gene. This CDR3 spans 15 amino acids. In DNA form, the CDR3 reads TGCGCCAGCAGCACTGTACTAGCGGGGGGAGGTGAGCAGTTCTTC. This translates into CASSTVLAGGGEQFF.

V is TRBV6-1 and J is TRBJ2-7, with 7 bases aligning to TRBD2. This CDR3 spans 13 amino acids. The trim removed 6 bases at V and 4 bases at J, leaving 6 bases unmatched. CDR1 and CDR2 from the germline V gene are MNHNS and SASEGT. This CDR3 is CASRALAVYEQYF. As DNA, the CDR3 is TGTGCCAGCAGGGCTCTAGCGGTGTACGAGCAGTACTTC.

The rearrangement links TRBV12-5 to TRBJ1-1; no reliable D call. The CDR3 has 11 residues. The germline CDR1 and CDR2 sequences are LGHNT and FRNRAP. Trimming cost V 6 bases and J 5 bases, with 7 bases left between them. CDR3 sequence: CASGPGTEAFF. DNA for the CDR3: TGTGCTAGTGGACCCGGAACTGAAGCTTTCTTT.

The rearrangement uses TRBV5-1 and TRBJ1-1, with D possibly TRBD1 on 5 matching bases. The CDR3 sequence is 15 residues long. V was pared by 3 bases and J by 0 bases, with 12 bases between. In germline, CDR1 is SGHRS, CDR2 YFSETQ. The CDR3 reads CASSSLSRVNTEAFF. The CDR3 bases are TGCGCCAGCAGCTCCCTAAGCAGGGTGAACACTGAAGCTTTCTTT.

This clonotype was counted many times. The chain links TRBV5-4 to TRBJ2-1, with D maybe TRBD2 (6 bases). The CDR3 covers 19 residues. The V and J ends lost 0 bases and 0 bases respectively, with 19 bases between them. Germline V gene data show CDR1 as SGHNT and CDR2 as YYREEE (reference sequence). CDR3 coding DNA: TGTGCCAGCAGCTTGGGGCCACCTAGCGTGGCGGGCTCCTACAATGAGCAGTTCTTC. Protein product: CASSLGPPSVAGSYNEQFF. Drawing the rest from reference TRBV5-4 and TRBJ2-1, the complete variable domain is ETGVTQSPTHLIKTRGQQVTLRCSSQSGHNTVSWYQQALGQGPQFIFQYYREEENGRGNFPPRFSGLQFPNYSSELNVNALELDDSALYLCASSLGPPSVAGSYNEQFFGPGTRLTVL.